This T cell receptor beta chain was profiled in a study of beta chain features in type 1 diabetes. Study at large: The patient and healthy donor groups were comparable for age, gender and cell yields.

CDR3 size: 15 residues. V trimming: 1 base; J trimming: 12 bases; junction bases outside the gene matches: 10. In germline, CDR1 is SEHNR, CDR2 FQNEAQ (reference sequence). Isolation of CD4+ naive, central memory, regulatory and stem cell-like memory cells was achieved by sorting via CD45RO/CCR7/CD25/CD127/CD95/CD27. Sorted populations all exceeded 95% purity. There are a few counts of this clone. Investigators reverse transcribed all isolated RNA, so they sequenced expressed TCRB transcripts. The assay was immunoSEQ multiplex PCR, and TCRdb's table has in-frame clones only and misses some. The sample has 850,000 to 900,000 clones, roughly 17% seen once.

Sequenced: naive CD4+ T cells from blood. The sequence was collected from a woman under 30 in good health. This rearrangement joins TRBV7-9 to TRBJ2-1; 9 nucleotides match TRBD2. The CDR3 region has the DNA TGTGCCAGCAGCTTAGTCTGGGCGGGAGGGCCGGTGCAGTTCTTC. This translates into CASSLVWAGGPVQFF.